Presented here are 15 T cell receptor beta chains from one specimen sequenced in a study of CD8+ T cells in alopecia areata (dated by TCRdb to the late 2010s). The library relied on the immunoSEQ multiplex PCR assay. To provide template for TCR sequencing, every sample had RNA extracted and reverse transcribed into cDNA. TCRdb provides this immuneACCESS table in a form limited to in-frame rearrangements. Some clones are lacking; in checked studies, under half of them reflect an unresolved V gene, and why the rest are absent is not known. The table records about 110,000 clones for this sample, and not one of them appears only once. In total, the top ten clones hold around a fifth of the sample. The sequenced sample consisted of lesional skin. The source is a C3H/HeJ mouse with alopecia areata. This line of mice carries MHC haplotype H2-k.

A remark on this clone: Here the gene names and germline are mouse. Sequencing ends 4 residues short of the CDR3 end; the germline J gene provides the rest. The chain carries TRBV1 and TRBJ2-3; D might be TRBD2 (7 bases). The CDR3 extends over 14 amino acids. With 6 bases removed from V and 0 bases from J, the gap between germline ends came to 10 bases. The germline gives CDR1 NSQYPW, CDR2 LRSPGD (reference sequence). The covered CDR3 bases are TGCACCTGCAGCCTGGGGGCTAGTGCAGAA. Translated: CTCSLGASAE. The CDR3 as a whole reads CTCSLGASAETLYF.

This clone was detected ten times or more. Gene names and germline refer to mouse. The read falls 4 residues short of the CDR3 end, and the missing part is taken from the germline J gene. This chain joins TRBV13-3 and TRBJ1-2; 9 bases are shared with TRBD1. CDR3 size: 15 residues. Germline CDR1 NNHDY, CDR2 SYVADS. CDR3 loop: CASSDIGTGRSDYTF. The covered CDR3 bases are TGTGCCAGCAGTGATATAGGGACAGGGCGGTCC.

This clone was detected only a few times. Gene names are the mouse ones. The observed sequence ends 4 residues before the CDR3 terminus, with the missing tail filled in from the germline J gene. This chain joins TRBV1 and TRBJ1-1, with a weak D call TRBD1 (5 bases). Looked up from germline, CDR1 is NSQYPW and CDR2 is LRSPGD (reference sequence). The CDR3 consists of 15 residues. V lost 3 bases, J lost 0 bases, and 11 bases lay in between. The CDR3 DNA, read in part, is TGCACCTGCAGTGCCCCGGACAAACCAAACACA. It specifies CTCSAPDKPNT. In full, the CDR3 is CTCSAPDKPNTEVFF. The full variable domain, completed using reference TRBV1 and TRBJ1-1, is VTLLEQNPRWRLVPRGQAVNLRCILKNSQYPWMSWYQQDLQKQLQWLFTLRSPGDKEVKSLPGADYLATRVTDTELRLQVANMSQGRTLYCTCSAPDKPNTEVFFGKGTRLTVV.

A note on this clone: The database protein in TCRdb disagrees with the DNA translation at residue 11; the sequence shown here was translated from the DNA. Gene names refer to mouse genes. Read coverage stops 3 residues before the CDR3 terminus; the germline J gene supplies the remainder. V gene TRBV13-3 combines with J gene TRBJ1-6, with 7 bases lining up with TRBD1. TRBJ1-6 is labeled an ORF, and its function is uncertain. Germline trimming cut 4 bases from V and 7 bases from J; bases unmatched to any gene: 5. CDR3 length: 14 amino acids. The germline gives CDR1 NNHDY, CDR2 SYVADS. The CDR3 DNA, read in part, is TGTGCCAGCAGTCCCAGGGGGTGGAATTCGCCC. This codes for CASSPRGWNSP. The entire CDR3 protein reads CASSPRGWNSPLYF.

This clone has a count of ten or more. Mouse gene names apply. The DNA ends 4 residues before the CDR3 does, and the rest of the CDR3 is filled in from the germline J gene. V and J are TRBV13-3 and TRBJ2-1; the D gene is possibly TRBD1 (5 bases). The CDR3 runs 14 residues. CDR1 is NNHDY and CDR2 is SYVADS in the germline V gene. V was shortened by 6 bases and J by 3 bases, with 13 bases between the two germline ends. The CDR3 here is CASNPAGFYAEQFF. CDR3 DNA, as far as it was read: TGTGCCAGCAATCCCGCAGGGTTCTATGCT.

This clone was found a few times. Genes and germline come from the mouse. The read stops 4 residues short of the end of the CDR3; the missing end is completed from the germline J gene. The V and J genes are TRBV13-3 and TRBJ2-5, with TRBD2 matching over 13 bases. CDR1 NNHDY and CDR2 SYVADS come from the germline V gene. The CDR3 sequence is 15 residues long. CDR3 bases read: TGTGCCAGCAGTGAGAGGACTGGGGGGGCAGAC. Residues: CASSERTGGAD. The full CDR3 protein is CASSERTGGADTQYF. Full variable domain (outside the CDR3, taken from reference TRBV13-3 and TRBJ2-5): EAAVTQSPRSKVAVTGGKVTLSCHQTNNHDYMYWYRQDTGHGLRLIHYSYVADSTEKGDIPDGYKASRPSQENFSLILELASLSQTAVYFCASSERTGGADTQYFGPGTRLLVL.

With respect to this clone: Mouse germline and gene names are used. The CDR3 extends 4 residues past the end of the read, so its final part is completed from the germline J gene. This rearrangement joins TRBV13-3 to TRBJ2-5, with TRBD2 matching 8 bases. CDR3 length: 13 amino acids. Germline V gene data show CDR1 as NNHDY and CDR2 as SYVADS. CDR3 residues: CASTLGGEDTQYF. The part of the CDR3 DNA that was read is TGTGCCAGCACCCTGGGGGGAGAAGAC.

This clone was seen ten or more times. Gene labels here are mouse ones. The CDR3 end falls 4 residues outside the read, so it is completed with the germline J gene. The chain recombines TRBV13-3 with TRBJ2-1; 8 bases align to TRBD2. The CDR3 is 14 amino acids. The germline gives CDR1 NNHDY, CDR2 SYVADS. V shed 0 bases and J 6 bases; nucleotides not matched to a gene: 2. CDR3 amino acids: CASSDDWGSAEQFF. The CDR3 bases that were read are TGTGCCAGCAGTGATGACTGGGGGAGTGCT.

There are a few counts of this clone. The germline and genes are mouse ones. The read gets to within 4 residues of the CDR3 end, and the germline J gene fills in the rest. This chain links TRBV19 with TRBJ1-1, with D unclear. Germline CDR1 and CDR2: FNHDT and SITEND (reference sequence). This CDR3 region has 12 residues. With 4 bases removed from V and 0 bases from J, the gap between germline ends came to 4 bases. The part of the CDR3 DNA that was read is TGTGCCAGCAGTTATGCAAACACA. Amino acids: CASSYANT. In full, the CDR3 is CASSYANTEVFF.

As regards this clone: Gene names and germline refer to mouse. The CDR3 extends 4 residues past the end of the read, so its final part is completed from the germline J gene. This sequence joins TRBV13-3 and TRBJ2-7; 7 nucleotides agree with TRBD2. CDR3 size: 15 residues. The V segment lost 3 bases and the J segment 0 bases; nucleotides outside the gene matches: 6. Germline V gives CDR1 NNHDY, CDR2 SYVADS. The covered CDR3 bases are TGTGCCAGCAGTGGTTTCTGGGGGAGCTCCTAT. It encodes CASSGFWGSSY. The whole CDR3 sequence is CASSGFWGSSYEQYF.

This clone was picked up a small number of times. Any gene name here is a mouse gene name. CDR3 bases read: TGCACCTGCAGTGCAGCACTGGGGGTCCGTGCAGAA. It specifies CTCSAALGVRAE. In full, the CDR3 reads CTCSAALGVRAETLYF. This sequence joins TRBV1 and TRBJ2-3; 8 nucleotides agree with TRBD2. The read finishes 4 residues shy of the CDR3 end, and the germline J gene is used to complete it. This CDR3 comprises 16 residues. Germline lookup yields CDR1 NSQYPW and CDR2 LRSPGD (reference sequence). V lost 1 base, J lost 1 base, and 4 bases stayed unmatched.

For this clone: Gene names and germline refer to mouse. The read ends 4 residues early relative to the CDR3; the germline J gene fills the gap. The chain carries TRBV13-3 and TRBJ2-7, with D possibly TRBD2 on 7 matching bases. V lost 5 bases to trimming and J lost 0 bases, with 12 bases between them. Germline V gene data show CDR1 as NNHDY and CDR2 as SYVADS. There are 14 residues in the CDR3. The CDR3 DNA, read in part, is TGTGCCAGCAGGTGGGGGGCCAGCTCCTAT. Protein sequence: CASRWGASSY. The full CDR3 is CASRWGASSYEQYF.

This clone was found many times. Germline and genes: mouse. The read gets to within 4 residues of the CDR3 end, and the germline J gene fills in the rest. The chain has TRBV13-3 and TRBJ1-2, with D possibly TRBD1 on 6 matching bases. From germline, CDR1 is NNHDY and CDR2 SYVADS. CDR3 length equals 14 residues. CDR3 sequence reads: CASSDRLGGRDYTF. The covered CDR3 bases are TGTGCCAGCAGTGATCGACTGGGGGGGCGC.

As to this clone: The genes are named according to mouse. The read ends 4 residues shy of where the CDR3 ends; the end is completed using the germline J gene. The sample carries other DNA sequences with the same CDR3. The gene calls are TRBV13-3 and TRBJ2-3; 7 bases align to TRBD2. Germline CDR1 reads NNHDY; CDR2 reads SYVADS. The CDR3 is 16 residues long. The ends lost 0 bases at V and 0 bases at J; junction bases unmatched: 4. The CDR3 DNA, read in part, is TGTGCCAGCAGTGATGTTGGGGGGAGGAGTGCAGAA. This sequence encodes CASSDVGGRSAE. The full CDR3 protein is CASSDVGGRSAETLYF.

Turning to this clone: Mouse germline and gene names are used. Read sequence stops 4 residues before the CDR3 end, and the germline J gene provides the missing end. The chain joins TRBV12-1 to TRBJ2-1; 11 nucleotides line up with TRBD2. V lost 9 bases and J lost 3; bases outside the gene matches: 3. Germline CDR1 is SGHSN and CDR2 is HYEKVE. CDR3 size: 13 residues. The CDR3 spells CAGLGGPYAEQFF. The sequenced CDR3 bases are TGTGCCGGACTGGGGGGCCCCTATGCT.